Shown below are 16 T cell receptor beta chains from a single sample sequenced in a study of blood T cells in healthy people across ages. A sample-barcoded 5' primer and a J-beta primer mix were used in a second PCR of roughly 7 to 12 cycles. TCRdb fed the 5' RACE reads into MiXCR, producing one record per CDR3 protein. The sample includes approximately 700,000 distinct CDR3 sequences, around 32% of them seen just once. The sequencing sample was made of blood. The receptor source for this set is a woman at least 80 years old in good health.

A word on this clonotype: Possible read error: a much larger clone is one base away. The chain has TRBV20-1 and TRBJ2-3; D may be TRBD2 (6 bases). Trimming stripped 4 bases from V and 0 bases from J, with 20 bases between. This CDR3 is built from 17 residues. Germline V CDR1 and CDR2: DFQATT, SNEGSKA (reference sequence). The CDR3 is CSAKEGGNWGSTDTQYF. CDR3 DNA sequence: TGCAGTGCTAAAGAAGGAGGGAATTGGGGTAGCACAGATACGCAGTATTTT.

This clonotype occurred many times. The rearrangement links TRBV30 to TRBJ2-1; TRBD2 agrees at 9 bases. Germline V gene data show CDR1 as GTSNPN and CDR2 as SVGIG (reference sequence). Unmatched junction bases numbered 3, after V lost 5 bases and J lost 4 bases. This CDR3 comprises 13 residues. The chain's CDR3 is CAWASGEYNEQFF. CDR3 nucleotide sequence: TGTGCCTGGGCTAGCGGGGAGTACAATGAGCAGTTCTTC.

As to this clonotype: Germline and junction disagree at one end, which may indicate a read error. The chain is built from TRBV5-1 and TRBJ2-1; 15 positions agree with TRBD2. In germline, CDR1 is SGHRS, CDR2 YFSETQ. This CDR3 contains 19 residues. CDR3 region: CASSPGLAGGTGSYNGQFF. CDR3 DNA: TGCGCCAGCAGCCCGGGACTAGCGGGGGGTACGGGTTCCTACAATGGGCAGTTCTTC.

In the case of this clonotype: This may stem from a read error, because a much larger clone lies one nucleotide away. The rearrangement links TRBV5-1 to TRBJ2-1; D gene uncertain. This CDR3 has 12 amino acids. Trimming took off 2 bases at V and 5 bases at J, with 5 bases between the two ends. Looked up from germline, CDR1 is SGHRS and CDR2 is YFSETQ. This CDR3 is CASSFYDNEQFF. CDR3 bases: TGCGCCAGCAGCTTTTATGACAATGAGCAGTTCTTC.

This clonotype was observed at least ten times. The V call is TRBV7-3, the J call TRBJ2-1; TRBD2 aligns across 15 bases. CDR3 length equals 15 residues. The V gene end was trimmed by 5 bases and the J gene end by 9 bases; junction bases not matched to a gene: 5. Germline V gene lookup returns CDR1 SGHTA and CDR2 FQGTGA. The CDR3 bases are TGTGCCAGCAGCGGCGGGACTAGCGGGGGGTCTGAGCAGTTCTTC. Its translation is CASSGGTSGGSEQFF.

About this clonotype itself: A much larger clone lies a single base off, so this may be a read error. V and J are TRBV9 and TRBJ1-2, with a possible D match to TRBD1 (5 bases). This CDR3 has 16 residues. Germline CDR1 reads SGDLS; CDR2 reads YYNGEE. With 3 bases removed from V and 5 bases from J, the gap between germline ends came to 20 bases. CDR3 loop: CASSGDSRRDHYGYTF. The DNA for the CDR3 is TGTGCCAGCAGCGGAGACTCACGCAGGGACCATTATGGCTACACCTTC. The full variable domain, its missing parts supplied by reference TRBV9 and TRBJ1-2, is DSGVTQTPKHLITATGQRVTLRCSPRSGDLSVYWYQQSLDQGLQFLIQYYNGEERAKGNILERFSAQQFPDLHSELNLSSLELGDSALYFCASSGDSRRDHYGYTFGSGTRLTVV.

This clonotype showed up many times. The chain carries TRBV7-2 and TRBJ1-2; D is unclear. The CDR3 totals 14 residues. Germline lookup yields CDR1 SGHTA and CDR2 FQGNSA. V lost 1 base and J 7 bases, leaving 13 bases between the germline ends. The CDR3 DNA follows: TGTGCCAGCAGCTTAGACGGTAATACCGGTGGCTACACCTTC. Its translation is CASSLDGNTGGYTF.

V gene TRBV6-6 combines with J gene TRBJ2-5; D perhaps matches TRBD1 (6 bases). The CDR3 totals 14 residues. Germline CDR1 and CDR2: MNHNY and SVGAGI (reference sequence). For the CDR3, the DNA is TGTGCTCGCAGTTCGTGGGACAACCAAGAGACCCAGTACTTC. This translates into CARSSWDNQETQYF.

This sequence joins TRBV6-1 and TRBJ2-1; 9 positions agree with TRBD2. Trimming removed 1 base from V and 2 bases from J; junction bases left unmatched: 3. This CDR3 is 16 amino acids long. CDR1 and CDR2 from the germline V gene are MNHNS and SASEGT. Here the CDR3 reads CASSEETSGAYNEQFF. The DNA for the CDR3 is TGTGCCAGCAGTGAAGAGACTAGCGGAGCCTACAATGAGCAGTTCTTC.

This clonotype was seen repeatedly, ten times or more. This chain uses TRBV20-1 with TRBJ1-5; 12 nucleotides match TRBD1. The CDR3 has 16 residues. J was trimmed by 6 bases and V by 0 bases; bases with no gene match: 6. Germline loops: CDR1 DFQATT, CDR2 SNEGSKA (reference sequence). The CDR3 protein is CSARDSGQGARQPQHF. CDR3 bases: TGCAGTGCTAGAGATTCGGGACAGGGGGCGCGTCAGCCCCAGCATTTT.

About this clonotype itself: Germline is not matched at one junction end, which may reflect a read error. This sequence joins TRBV7-2 and TRBJ2-2; 7 nucleotides align to TRBD2. The CDR3 covers 17 residues. Per germline, CDR1 SGHTA and CDR2 FQGNSA. The CDR3 sequence: CASSPDGGLGRIGEPFF. The CDR3 DNA reads as TGTGCCAGCAGCCCGGATGGTGGACTAGGACGTATCGGGGAGCCGTTTTTT.

The chain carries TRBV7-6 and TRBJ1-6, with 7 bases lining up with TRBD1. The CDR3 extends over 12 amino acids. Germline V gene sequence: CDR1 SGHVS, CDR2 FNYEAQ. V was clipped by 1 base and J by 12 bases; unmatched bases: 0. The CDR3 here is CASSLDRGPLHF. The CDR3 coding sequence is TGTGCCAGCAGCTTAGACAGGGGACCCCTCCACTTT.

A note on this clonotype: This may be a read error, as it is one base from a much larger clone. The chain links TRBV6-5 to TRBJ1-1; D unclear. The CDR3 has 14 residues. Germline-derived CDR1 and CDR2 are MNHEY and SVGAGI. V lost 8 bases and J 0 bases, leaving 13 bases between the germline ends. As DNA, the CDR3 is TGTGCCAGCCCGAACAGAAATATGAACACTGAAGCTTTCTTT. Translating gives CASPNRNMNTEAFF.

This clonotype was observed a few times. The genes are TRBV12-3 or TRBV12-4 and TRBJ2-7, with D perhaps matching TRBD1 (6 bases). The V gene lost 6 bases and the J gene lost 0 bases, with 12 bases spanning the gap. This CDR3 comprises 14 residues. CDR3 bases: TGTGCCAGCAGGTCGACAGGCGTCTCCTACGAGCAGTACTTC. Encoded protein: CASRSTGVSYEQYF.

This clonotype was counted ten times or more. J is TRBJ2-4 and V is TRBV5-4; 7 bases fit TRBD2. V lost 0 bases, J lost 0 bases, and 3 bases stayed unmatched. This CDR3 contains 16 residues. Germline V lookup: CDR1 SGHNT, CDR2 YYREEE (reference sequence). For the CDR3, the DNA is TGTGCCAGCAGCTTGGCGGCTAGCGGAGCCAAAAACATTCAGTACTTC. Its translation: CASSLAASGAKNIQYF.

A remark on this clonotype: At one boundary the junction diverges from the germline segment, which might be a read error. The genes are TRBV18 and TRBJ1-1; D remains ambiguous. The germline V gene encodes CDR1 KGHSH and CDR2 LQKENI. This CDR3 is built from 11 residues. The CDR3 DNA is TGTGCCAGCTCGCAGAACGCTGAAGCTTTCTTT. Its protein product is CASSQNAEAFF.